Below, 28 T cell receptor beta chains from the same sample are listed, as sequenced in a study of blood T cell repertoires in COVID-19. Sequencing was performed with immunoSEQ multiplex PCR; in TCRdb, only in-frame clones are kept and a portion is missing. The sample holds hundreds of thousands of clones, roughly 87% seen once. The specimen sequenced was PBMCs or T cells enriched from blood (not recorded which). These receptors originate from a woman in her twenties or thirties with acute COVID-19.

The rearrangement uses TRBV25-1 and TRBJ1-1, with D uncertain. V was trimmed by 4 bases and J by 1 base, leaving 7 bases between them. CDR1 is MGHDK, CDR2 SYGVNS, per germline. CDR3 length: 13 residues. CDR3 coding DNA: TGTGCCAGCAGTGGAACAGAGAACACTGAAGCTTTCTTT. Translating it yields CASSGTENTEAFF.

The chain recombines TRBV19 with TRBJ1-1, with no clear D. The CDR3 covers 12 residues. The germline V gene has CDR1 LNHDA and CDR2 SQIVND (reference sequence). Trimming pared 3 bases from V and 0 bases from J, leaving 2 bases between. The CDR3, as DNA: TGTGCCAGTAGTATCGTGAACACTGAAGCTTTCTTT. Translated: CASSIVNTEAFF. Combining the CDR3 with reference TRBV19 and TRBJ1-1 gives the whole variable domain DGGITQSPKYLFRKEGQNVTLSCEQNLNHDAMYWYRQDPGQGLRLIYYSQIVNDFQKGDIAEGYSVSREKKESFPLTVTSAQKNPTAFYLCASSIVNTEAFFGQGTRLTVV.

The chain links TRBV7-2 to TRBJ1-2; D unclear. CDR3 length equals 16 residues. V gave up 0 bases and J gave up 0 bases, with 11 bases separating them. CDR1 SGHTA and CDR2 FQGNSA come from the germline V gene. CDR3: CASSLAGRSTNYGYTF. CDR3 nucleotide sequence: TGTGCCAGCAGCTTAGCGGGGAGGTCCACTAACTATGGCTACACCTTC.

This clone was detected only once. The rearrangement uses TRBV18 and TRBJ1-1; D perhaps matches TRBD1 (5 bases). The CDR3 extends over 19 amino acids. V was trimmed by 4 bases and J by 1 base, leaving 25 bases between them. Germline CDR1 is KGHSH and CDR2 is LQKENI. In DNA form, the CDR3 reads TGTGCCAGCTCACTACAAGGGGTCGGCAGGTCCCATTCGAACACTGAAGCTTTCTTT. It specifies CASSLQGVGRSHSNTEAFF.

The CDR3 reads CASSLTGEGTDTQYF. The CDR3 DNA is TGTGCCAGCAGCTTGACAGGGGAGGGCACAGATACGCAGTATTTT. The chain is built from TRBV5-4 and TRBJ2-3, with a tentative D call TRBD1 (7 bases). The CDR3 extends over 15 amino acids. V was shortened by 1 base and J by 1 base, with 10 bases between the two germline ends. CDR1 is SGHNT and CDR2 is YYREEE in the germline V gene (reference sequence).

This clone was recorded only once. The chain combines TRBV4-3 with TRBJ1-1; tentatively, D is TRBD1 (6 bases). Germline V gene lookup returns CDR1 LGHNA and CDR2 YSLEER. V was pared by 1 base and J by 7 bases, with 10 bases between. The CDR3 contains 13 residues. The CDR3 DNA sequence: TGCGCCAGCAGCCAAGGGCGGACAGTTGAAGCTTTCTTT. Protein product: CASSQGRTVEAFF.

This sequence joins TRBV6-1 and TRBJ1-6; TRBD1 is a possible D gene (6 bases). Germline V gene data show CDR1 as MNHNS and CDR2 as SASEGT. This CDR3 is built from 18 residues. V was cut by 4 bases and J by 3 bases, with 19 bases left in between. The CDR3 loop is CASSGGGFPLDYNSPLHF. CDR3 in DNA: TGTGCCAGCAGTGGCGGGGGCTTCCCCCTGGACTATAATTCACCCCTCCACTTT.

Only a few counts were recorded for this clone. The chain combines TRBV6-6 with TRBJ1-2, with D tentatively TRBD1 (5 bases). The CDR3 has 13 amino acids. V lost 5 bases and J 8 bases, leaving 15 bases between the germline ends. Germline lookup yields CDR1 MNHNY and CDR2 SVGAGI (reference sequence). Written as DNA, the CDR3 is TGTGCCAGCAGTCCCAGGGACTCGGGAGGCTACACCTTC. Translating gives CASSPRDSGGYTF.

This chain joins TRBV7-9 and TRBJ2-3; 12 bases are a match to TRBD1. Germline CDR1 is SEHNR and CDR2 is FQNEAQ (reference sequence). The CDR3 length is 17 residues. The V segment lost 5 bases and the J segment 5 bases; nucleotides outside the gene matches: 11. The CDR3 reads CASSPTGTGGAGDTQYF. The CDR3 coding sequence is TGTGCCAGCAGCCCTACCGGGACAGGGGGCGCGGGAGATACGCAGTATTTT.

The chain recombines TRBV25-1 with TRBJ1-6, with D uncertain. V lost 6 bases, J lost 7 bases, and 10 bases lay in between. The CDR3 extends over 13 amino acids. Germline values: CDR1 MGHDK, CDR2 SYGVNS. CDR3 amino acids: CASRGGGNSPLHF. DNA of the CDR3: TGTGCCAGCAGGGGCGGAGGGAATTCACCCCTCCACTTT.

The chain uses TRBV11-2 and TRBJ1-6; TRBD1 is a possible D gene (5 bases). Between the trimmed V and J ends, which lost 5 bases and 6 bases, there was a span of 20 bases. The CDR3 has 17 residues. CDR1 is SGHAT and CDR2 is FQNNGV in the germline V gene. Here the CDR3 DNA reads TGTGCCAGCAGCCCTAGATATTCCGGGCAGGGTAATTCACCCCTCCACTTT. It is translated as CASSPRYSGQGNSPLHF.

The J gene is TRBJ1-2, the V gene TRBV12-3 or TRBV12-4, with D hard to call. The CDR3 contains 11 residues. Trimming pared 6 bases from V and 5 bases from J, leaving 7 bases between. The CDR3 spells CASSGGYGYTF. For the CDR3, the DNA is TGTGCCAGCAGCGGAGGGTATGGCTACACCTTC.

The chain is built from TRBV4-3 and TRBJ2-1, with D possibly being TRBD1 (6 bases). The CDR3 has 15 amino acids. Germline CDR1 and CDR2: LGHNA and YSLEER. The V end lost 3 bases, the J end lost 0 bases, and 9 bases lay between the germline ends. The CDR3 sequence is CASSQGHNSYNEQFF. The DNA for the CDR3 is TGCGCCAGCAGCCAGGGACACAACTCCTACAATGAGCAGTTCTTC.

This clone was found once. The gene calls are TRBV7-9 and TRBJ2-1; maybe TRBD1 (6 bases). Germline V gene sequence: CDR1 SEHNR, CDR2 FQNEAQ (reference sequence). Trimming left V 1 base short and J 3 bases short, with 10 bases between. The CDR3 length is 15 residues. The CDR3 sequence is CASSLGTGIYNEQFF. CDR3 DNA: TGTGCCAGCAGCTTAGGAACAGGGATCTACAATGAGCAGTTCTTC.

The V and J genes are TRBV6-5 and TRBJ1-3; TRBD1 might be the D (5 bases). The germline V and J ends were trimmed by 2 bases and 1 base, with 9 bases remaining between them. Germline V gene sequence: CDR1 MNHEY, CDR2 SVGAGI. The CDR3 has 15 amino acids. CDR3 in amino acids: CASSYGAGSGNTIYF. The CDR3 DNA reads TGTGCCAGCAGTTACGGGGCGGGATCTGGAAACACCATATATTTT.

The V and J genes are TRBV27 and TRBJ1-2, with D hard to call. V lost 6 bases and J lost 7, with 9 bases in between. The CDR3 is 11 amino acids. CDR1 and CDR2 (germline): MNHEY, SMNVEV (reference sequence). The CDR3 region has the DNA TGTGCCAGCAGCGGGAACCTTGGCTACACCTTC. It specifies CASSGNLGYTF.

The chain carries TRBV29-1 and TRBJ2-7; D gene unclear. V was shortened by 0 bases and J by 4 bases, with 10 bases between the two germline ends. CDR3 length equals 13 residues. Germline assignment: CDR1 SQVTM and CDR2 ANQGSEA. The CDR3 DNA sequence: TGCAGCGTTGAAGAATTTAGAGGATACGAGCAGTACTTC. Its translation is CSVEEFRGYEQYF.

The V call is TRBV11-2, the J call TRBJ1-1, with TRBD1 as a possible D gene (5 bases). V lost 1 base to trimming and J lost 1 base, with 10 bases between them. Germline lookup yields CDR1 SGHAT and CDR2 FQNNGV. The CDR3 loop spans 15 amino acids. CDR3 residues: CASSLVRGSNTEAFF. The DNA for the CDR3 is TGTGCCAGCAGCTTAGTGCGGGGGTCGAACACTGAAGCTTTCTTT.

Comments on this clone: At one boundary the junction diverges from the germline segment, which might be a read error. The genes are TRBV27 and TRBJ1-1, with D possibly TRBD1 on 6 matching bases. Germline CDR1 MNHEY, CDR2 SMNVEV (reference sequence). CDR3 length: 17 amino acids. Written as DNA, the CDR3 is TGTGCCAGCAGATTATTGGGGGGGGGCGCTGGGAACACTGAAGCTTTCTTT. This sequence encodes CASRLLGGGAGNTEAFF.

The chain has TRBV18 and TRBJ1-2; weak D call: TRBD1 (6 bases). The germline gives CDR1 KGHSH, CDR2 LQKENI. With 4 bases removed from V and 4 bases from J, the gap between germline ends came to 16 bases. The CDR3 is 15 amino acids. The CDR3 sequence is CASSLGTPDSYGYTF. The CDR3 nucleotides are TGTGCCAGCTCACTGGGGACACCTGACTCCTATGGCTACACCTTC. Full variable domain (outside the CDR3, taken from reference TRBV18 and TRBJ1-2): NAGVMQNPRHLVRRRGQEARLRCSPMKGHSHVYWYRQLPEEGLKFMVYLQKENIIDESGMPKERFSAEFPKEGPSILRIQQVVRGDSAAYFCASSLGTPDSYGYTFGSGTRLTVV.

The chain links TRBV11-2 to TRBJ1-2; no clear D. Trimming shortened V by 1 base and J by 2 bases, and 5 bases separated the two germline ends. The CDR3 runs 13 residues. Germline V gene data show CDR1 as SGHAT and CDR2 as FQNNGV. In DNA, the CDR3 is TGTGCCAGCAGCTTAGGACTCAACTATGGCTACACCTTC. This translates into CASSLGLNYGYTF.

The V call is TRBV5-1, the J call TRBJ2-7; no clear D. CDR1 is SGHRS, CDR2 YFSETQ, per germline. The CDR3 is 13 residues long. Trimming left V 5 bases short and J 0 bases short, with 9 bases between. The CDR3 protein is CASRPTSSYEQYF. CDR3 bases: TGCGCCAGCAGACCCACCAGCTCCTACGAGCAGTACTTC.

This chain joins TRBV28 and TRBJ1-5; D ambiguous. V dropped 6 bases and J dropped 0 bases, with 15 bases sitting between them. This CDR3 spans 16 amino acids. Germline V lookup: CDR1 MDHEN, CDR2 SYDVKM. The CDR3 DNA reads TGTGCCAGCAGCCGGGATTCGACACATAGCAATCAGCCCCAGCATTTT. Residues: CASSRDSTHSNQPQHF.

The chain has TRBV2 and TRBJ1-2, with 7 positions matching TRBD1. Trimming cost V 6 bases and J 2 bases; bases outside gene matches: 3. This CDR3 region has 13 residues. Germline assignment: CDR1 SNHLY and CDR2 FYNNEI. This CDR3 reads CASRPGGNYGYTF. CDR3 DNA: TGTGCCAGCAGACCAGGGGGAAACTATGGCTACACCTTC. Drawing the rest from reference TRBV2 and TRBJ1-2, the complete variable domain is EPEVTQTPSHQVTQMGQEVILRCVPISNHLYFYWYRQILGQKVEFLVSFYNNEISEKSEIFDDQFSVERPDGSNFTLKIRSTKLEDSAMYFCASRPGGNYGYTFGSGTRLTVV.

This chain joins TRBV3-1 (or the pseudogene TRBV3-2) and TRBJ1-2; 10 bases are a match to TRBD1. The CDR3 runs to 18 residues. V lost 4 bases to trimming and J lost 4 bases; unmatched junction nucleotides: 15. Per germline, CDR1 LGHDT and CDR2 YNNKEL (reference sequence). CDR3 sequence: CASSPIGRQGARGYGYTF. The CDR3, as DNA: TGTGCCAGCAGCCCCATAGGCCGACAGGGGGCGCGCGGCTATGGCTACACCTTC.

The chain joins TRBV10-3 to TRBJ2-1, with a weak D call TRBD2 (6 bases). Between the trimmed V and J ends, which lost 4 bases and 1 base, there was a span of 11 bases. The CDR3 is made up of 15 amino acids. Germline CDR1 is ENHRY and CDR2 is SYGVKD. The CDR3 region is CAISVERASYNEQFF. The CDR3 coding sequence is TGTGCCATCAGTGTGGAGCGGGCGTCCTACAATGAGCAGTTCTTC.

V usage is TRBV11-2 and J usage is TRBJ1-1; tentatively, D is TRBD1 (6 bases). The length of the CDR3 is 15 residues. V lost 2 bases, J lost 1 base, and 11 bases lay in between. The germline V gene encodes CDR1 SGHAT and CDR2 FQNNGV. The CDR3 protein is CASSLMGARNTEAFF. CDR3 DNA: TGTGCCAGCAGCTTAATGGGGGCGAGGAACACTGAAGCTTTCTTT.

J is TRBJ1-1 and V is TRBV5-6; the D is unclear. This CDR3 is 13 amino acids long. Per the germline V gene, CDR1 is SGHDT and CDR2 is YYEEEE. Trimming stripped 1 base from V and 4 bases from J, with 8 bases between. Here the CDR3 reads CASSLTSPTEAFF. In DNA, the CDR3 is TGTGCCAGCAGCTTGACGAGTCCCACTGAAGCTTTCTTT.